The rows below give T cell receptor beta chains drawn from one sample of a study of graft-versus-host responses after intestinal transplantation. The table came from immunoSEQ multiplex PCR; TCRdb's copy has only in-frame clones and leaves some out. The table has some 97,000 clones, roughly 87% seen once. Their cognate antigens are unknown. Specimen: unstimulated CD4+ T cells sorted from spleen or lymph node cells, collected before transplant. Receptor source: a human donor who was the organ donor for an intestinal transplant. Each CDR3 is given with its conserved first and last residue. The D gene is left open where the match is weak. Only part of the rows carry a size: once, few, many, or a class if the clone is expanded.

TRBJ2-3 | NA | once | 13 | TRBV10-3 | TGTGCCATCAGTGAGTCTGATCCAGATACGCAGTATTTT | CAISESDPDTQYF
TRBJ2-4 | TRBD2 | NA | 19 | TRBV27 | TGTGCCAGTCCACTAGCGGGGGGCCGGGACTCACGAGCCAAAAACATTCAGTACTTC | CASPLAGGRDSRAKNIQYF
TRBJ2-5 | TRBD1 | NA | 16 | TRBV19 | TGTGCCAGTAGTCGCGGGACAGGCAGAACTCAAGAGACCCAGTACTTC | CASSRGTGRTQETQYF
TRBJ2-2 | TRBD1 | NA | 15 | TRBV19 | TGTGCCAGTAGCTCAGTAGGGGGCCGAACCGGGGAGCTGTTTTTT | CASSSVGGRTGELFF
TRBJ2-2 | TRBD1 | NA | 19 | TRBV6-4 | TGTGCCACAAGCAGGGAGGGACAGGGACGCGCTACGAACACCGGGGAGCTGTTTTTT | CATSREGQGRATNTGELFF
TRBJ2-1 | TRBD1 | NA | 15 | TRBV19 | TGTGCCAGTAGTATTAATAGGGGGCATGGGGATGAGCAGTTCTTC | CASSINRGHGDEQFF
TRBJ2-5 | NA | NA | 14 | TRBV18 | TGTGCCACCTCAGGAACCGCCCCTCAAGAGACCCAGTACTTC | CATSGTAPQETQYF
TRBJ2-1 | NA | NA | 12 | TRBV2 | TGTGCCAGCAGTGGAGGCCGCAATGAGCAGTTCTTC | CASSGGRNEQFF
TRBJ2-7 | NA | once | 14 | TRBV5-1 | TGCGCCAGCAGCTTGAGTCCAAGTTCCTACGAGCAGTACTTC | CASSLSPSSYEQYF
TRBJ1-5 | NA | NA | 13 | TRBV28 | TGTGCCATCGACGACAGCCTCGCGAAGCCCCAGCATTTT | CAIDDSLAKPQHF
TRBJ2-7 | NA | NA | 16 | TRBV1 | TGCTCACACTCCGTGTCGTGTGGGGGCCTTTCCTACGAGCAGTACTTC | CSHSVSCGGLSYEQYF
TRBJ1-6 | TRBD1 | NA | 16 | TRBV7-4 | TGTGCCAGCAGCTACAAGCCCGGACAGGGCGAGTCACCCCTCCACTTT | CASSYKPGQGESPLHF
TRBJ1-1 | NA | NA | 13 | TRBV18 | TGTGCCAGCTCACCGAGCCGGGACAAAAAAGCTTTCTTT | CASSPSRDKKAFF
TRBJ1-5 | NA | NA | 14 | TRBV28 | TGTGCCAGCGCCACCTACCCCCGCAATCAGCCCCAGCATTTT | CASATYPRNQPQHF
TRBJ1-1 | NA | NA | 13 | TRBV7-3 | TGTGCCAGCAGCCGACAGCCGAACACTGAAGCTTTCTTT | CASSRQPNTEAFF
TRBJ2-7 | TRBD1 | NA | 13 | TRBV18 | TGTGCCAGCTCCCAGGGACAGGGGGGCGAGCAGTACTTC | CASSQGQGGEQYF
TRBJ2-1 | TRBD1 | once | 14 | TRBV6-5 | TGTGCCAGCAGTTATTCGGGGGACAGGAATGAGCAGTTCTTC | CASSYSGDRNEQFF
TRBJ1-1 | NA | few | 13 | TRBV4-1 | TGCGCCAGCAGCCAAGTTTTGACAGATCGAGCTTTCTTT | CASSQVLTDRAFF
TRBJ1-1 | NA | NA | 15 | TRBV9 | TGTGCCAGCAGCGTAGCTCCGGTATTGAACACTGAAGCTTTCTTT | CASSVAPVLNTEAFF
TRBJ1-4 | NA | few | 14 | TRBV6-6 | TGTGCCAGCTCTCGATCCGGAGAAAATGAAAAACTGTTTTTT | CASSRSGENEKLFF
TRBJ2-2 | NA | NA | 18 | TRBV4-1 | TGCGCCAGCAGCCGTGGTATCCAGTACGGCTCCAACACCGGGGAGCTGTTTTTT | CASSRGIQYGSNTGELFF
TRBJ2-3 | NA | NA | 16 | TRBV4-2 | TGTGCCAGCAGCCAAGATGGGGGAGAGCCCCCAGATACGCAGTATTTT | CASSQDGGEPPDTQYF
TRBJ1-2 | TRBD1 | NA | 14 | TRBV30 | TGTGCCTGGAGCCCACACGGCAGGGGGGATGGCTACACCTTC | CAWSPHGRGDGYTF
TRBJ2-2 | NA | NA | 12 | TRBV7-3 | TGTGCCAGCAGCCTACAGGACGGGGAGCTGTTTTTT | CASSLQDGELFF
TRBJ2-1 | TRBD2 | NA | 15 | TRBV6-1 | TGTGCCAGCAGCCTGCTAGCGGGGGGATACAATGAGCAGTTCTTC | CASSLLAGGYNEQFF
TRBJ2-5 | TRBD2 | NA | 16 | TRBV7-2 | TGTGCCAGCACCCCAGCTAGCGGTGGATACCAAGAGACCCAGTACTTC | CASTPASGGYQETQYF
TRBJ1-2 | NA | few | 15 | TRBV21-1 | TGTGCCAGCAGCGGCCGGGACAGGGGTTACGGTGGCTACACCTTC | CASSGRDRGYGGYTF
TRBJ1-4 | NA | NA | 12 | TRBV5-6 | TGTGCCAGCAGCTTGGGATATGAAAAACTGTTTTTT | CASSLGYEKLFF
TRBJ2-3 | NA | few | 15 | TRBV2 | TGTGCCAGCAGTGGGCAACGGGGAAACACAGATACGCAGTATTTT | CASSGQRGNTDTQYF
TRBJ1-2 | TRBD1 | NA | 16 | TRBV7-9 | TGTGCCAGCAGCGTATCCGCCCCAGGGGGCCCCTATGGCTACACCTTC | CASSVSAPGGPYGYTF
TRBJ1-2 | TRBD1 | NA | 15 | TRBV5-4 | TGTGCCAGCAGCTCCAGGGGGCTTGATAACTATGGCTACACCTTC | CASSSRGLDNYGYTF
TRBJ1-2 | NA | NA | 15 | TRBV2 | TGTGCCAGCAACCCTACGACAGGCGGGAGGGGCGGCTACACCTTC | CASNPTTGGRGGYTF
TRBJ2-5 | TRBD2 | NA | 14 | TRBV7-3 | TGTGCCAGCAGCTCGGGACTAGCCGGGGAGACCCAGTACTTC | CASSSGLAGETQYF
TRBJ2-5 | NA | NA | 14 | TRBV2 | TGTGCCAGCAGTGAAGGGGGGGTGTCAGAGACCCAGTACTTC | CASSEGGVSETQYF
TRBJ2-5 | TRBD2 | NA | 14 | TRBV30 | TGTGCCTGGAGTGTTGCGGGGGGTAGAGAGACCCAGTACTTC | CAWSVAGGRETQYF
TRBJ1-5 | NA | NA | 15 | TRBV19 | TGTGCCAGTAGTAAGCAGGGTACTTCGACTCAGCCCCAGCATTTT | CASSKQGTSTQPQHF
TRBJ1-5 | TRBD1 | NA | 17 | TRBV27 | TGTGCCAGCAGTTCTTGGACAGGGTGGGGTAGCAATCAGCCCCAGCATTTT | CASSSWTGWGSNQPQHF
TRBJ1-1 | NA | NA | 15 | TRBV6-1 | TGTGCCAGCAGCCCGTTCCCCTCGGGGAACACTGAAGCTTTCTTT | CASSPFPSGNTEAFF
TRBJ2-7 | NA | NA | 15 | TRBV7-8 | TGTGCCAGCAGCCTCCCGACAGAGGGTGGGACCGAGCAGTACTTC | CASSLPTEGGTEQYF
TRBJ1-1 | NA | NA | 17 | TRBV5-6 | TGTGCCAGCAGCCTCGACAGACTAACCCCGATGAACACTGAAGCTTTCTTT | CASSLDRLTPMNTEAFF
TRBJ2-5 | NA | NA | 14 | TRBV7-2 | TGTGCCAGCAGCTTACTAATGGCGGGGGAGACCCAGTACTTC | CASSLLMAGETQYF
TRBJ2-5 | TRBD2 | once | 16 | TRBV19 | TGTGCCAGTAGTCCGGGACTAGCGGGGGGCAGAGAGACCCAGTACTTC | CASSPGLAGGRETQYF
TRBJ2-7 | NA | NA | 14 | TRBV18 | TGTGCCAGCTCCCAGTCGACGGGGCCCTACGAGCAGTACTTC | CASSQSTGPYEQYF
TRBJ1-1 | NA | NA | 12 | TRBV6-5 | TGTGCCAGCAGTGAAGCAACAAGTGAAGCTTTCTTT | CASSEATSEAFF
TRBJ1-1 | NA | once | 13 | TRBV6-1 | TGTGCCAGTAACTCCAGGGCCGCGGGTGAAGCTTTCTTT | CASNSRAAGEAFF
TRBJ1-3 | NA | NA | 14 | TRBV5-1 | TGCGCCAGCAGCGGGCAGGACTCTGGAAACACCATATATTTT | CASSGQDSGNTIYF
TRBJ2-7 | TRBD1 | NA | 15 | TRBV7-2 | TGTGCCAGCAGCTCGGACAGGGGGCTAAGAGGCGAGCAGTACTTC | CASSSDRGLRGEQYF
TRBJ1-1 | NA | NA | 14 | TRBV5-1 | TGCGCCAGCAGCTTGGAGGGCGGGAACACTGAAGCTTTCTTT | CASSLEGGNTEAFF
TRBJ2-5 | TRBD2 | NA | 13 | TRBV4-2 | TGTGCCAGCAGCCGCGGGGGTGGAGAGACCCAGTACTTC | CASSRGGGETQYF
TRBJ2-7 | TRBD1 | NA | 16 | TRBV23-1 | TGCGCCAGCAGTCAACTGTCCTGGACAGGGGCCTACGAGCAGTACTTC | CASSQLSWTGAYEQYF
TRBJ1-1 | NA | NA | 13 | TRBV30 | TGTGCCTGGAGTGTCGCCGGGTACACTGAAGCTTTCTTT | CAWSVAGYTEAFF
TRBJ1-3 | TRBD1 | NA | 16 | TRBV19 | TGTGCCACCTCTACCCAGGGGGCCTACTCTGGAAACACCATATATTTT | CATSTQGAYSGNTIYF
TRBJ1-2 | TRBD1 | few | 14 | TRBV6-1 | TGTGCCAGCAGGGGGACAGGGATAAATTTCCGCTACACCTTC | CASRGTGINFRYTF